These 24 T cell receptor beta chains share one sample of origin, sequenced in a study of blood T cell dynamics during melanoma immunotherapy. TCRdb's copy holds only in-frame clones and misses some; the assay was immunoSEQ multiplex PCR. This repertoire shows roughly 15,000 clones, 75% to 90% found once; its top ten account for roughly 5.4%. The time point denotes: week 3, after first cycle of checkpoint inhibitor. The sample was blood, taken from a patient treated with checkpoint blockade. These receptors were taken from a human donor with melanoma.

The chain is built from TRBV19 and TRBJ2-7; D is possibly TRBD2 (6 bases). Germline loops: CDR1 LNHDA, CDR2 SQIVND (reference sequence). The germline V and J ends were trimmed by 7 bases and 3 bases, with 13 bases remaining between them. CDR3 size: 13 residues. The chain's CDR3 is CASIEEAGYEQYF. Here the CDR3 DNA reads TGTGCCAGTATTGAGGAAGCGGGCTACGAGCAGTACTTC.

V gene TRBV4-1 combines with J gene TRBJ1-2; D is unresolved. Germline CDR1 reads MGHRA; CDR2 reads YSYEKL. The length of the CDR3 is 14 residues. The germline V and J ends were trimmed by 0 bases and 5 bases, with 10 bases remaining between them. The CDR3 loop reads CASSQDGGVYGYTF. In nucleotides, the CDR3 is TGCGCCAGCAGCCAAGATGGCGGGGTGTATGGCTACACCTTC.

The table lists this clone with a few counts. V gene TRBV18 combines with J gene TRBJ2-1; D possibly uses TRBD1 or TRBD2 (5 bases each). This CDR3 contains 17 residues. Germline V gives CDR1 KGHSH, CDR2 LQKENI. V was cut by 6 bases and J by 6 bases, with 24 bases left in between. The DNA for the CDR3 is TGTGCCAGCTCTCAGCTTCCGGGACCAGAGAGGGGCAATGAGCAGTTCTTC. This codes for CASSQLPGPERGNEQFF.

The chain has TRBV5-3 and TRBJ1-1, with D possibly TRBD1 on 6 matching bases. TRBV5-3 is sorted into the ORF group, with uncertain function. Trimming cost V 6 bases and J 2 bases, with 23 bases left between them. The CDR3 is 17 amino acids. This chain's CDR3 is CARMARQVGQSNTEAFF. The DNA of the CDR3 is TGTGCCAGAATGGCCAGACAGGTGGGGCAATCTAACACTGAAGCTTTCTTT.

The J gene is TRBJ2-5, the V gene TRBV28, with 7 bases fitting TRBD2. The CDR3 is 15 residues long. Germline CDR1 MDHEN, CDR2 SYDVKM. Unmatched junction bases numbered 14, after V lost 8 bases and J lost 5 bases. Written as DNA, the CDR3 is TGTGCCAGCGCCATGGGGGGGGAAACAAGGGAGACCCAGTACTTC. Its protein product is CASAMGGETRETQYF.

The chain uses TRBV7-9 and TRBJ1-4; D gene ambiguous. The germline CDR1 and CDR2 sequences are SEHNR and FQNEAQ (reference sequence). The CDR3 runs to 16 residues. V shed 5 bases and J shed 6 bases, with 19 bases lying between them. The CDR3 DNA reads as TGTGCCAGCAGCAAAGAGTGGGTTAATTTGGATGAAAAACTGTTTTTT. This codes for CASSKEWVNLDEKLFF. The full variable domain, rest sourced from reference TRBV7-9 and TRBJ1-4, is DTGVSQNPRHKITKRGQNVTFRCDPISEHNRLYWYRQTLGQGPEFLTYFQNEAQLEKSRLLSDRFSAERPKGSFSTLEIQRTEQGDSAMYLCASSKEWVNLDEKLFFGSGTQLSVL.

This chain uses TRBV28 with TRBJ1-4, with 7 bases lining up with TRBD1. This CDR3 spans 13 amino acids. Germline V gene sequence: CDR1 MDHEN, CDR2 SYDVKM. Trimming at V came to 5 bases and at J to 8 bases, leaving 5 bases not matched to a gene. The CDR3 bases are TGTGCCAGCAGTGGGGGACAGCCAGAAAAACTGTTTTTT. It encodes CASSGGQPEKLFF.

This sequence joins TRBV5-4 and TRBJ2-4, with D perhaps matching TRBD1 or TRBD2 (6 bases each). Deletions cut 4 bases from V and 1 base from J, with 18 bases between. Per the germline V gene, CDR1 is SGHNT and CDR2 is YYREEE (reference sequence). The CDR3 has 17 residues. The CDR3 DNA sequence: TGTGCCAGCAGCGAGGGGGGTCCACGGCGGGCCAAAAACATTCAGTACTTC. It codes for CASSEGGPRRAKNIQYF.

The J gene is TRBJ2-1, the V gene TRBV1; the table's TRBD2 call for D was not verified on the DNA. TRBV1 is annotated as a pseudogene. The CDR3 runs 15 residues. The CDR3 DNA reads as TGCACCAGCAGCCCGCGGGAGACCCTCTACAATGAGCAGTTCTTC. It translates to CTSSPRETLYNEQFF.

V gene TRBV6-1 combines with J gene TRBJ1-3; D gene ambiguous. The length of the CDR3 is 13 residues. Per the germline V gene, CDR1 is MNHNS and CDR2 is SASEGT. Trimming cost V 5 bases and J 6 bases, with 11 bases left between them. CDR3 region: CASSPVEVNTIYF. CDR3 sequence (DNA): TGTGCCAGCAGTCCTGTGGAGGTAAACACCATATATTTT.

The chain joins TRBV11-3 to TRBJ1-3; D is uncertain. The germline V gene has CDR1 SGHNT and CDR2 YENEEA. CDR3 length equals 14 residues. Trimming removed 2 bases at V and 3 bases at J, with 8 bases between. This CDR3 is CASSLSGLGNTIYF. CDR3 DNA: TGTGCCAGCAGCTTATCAGGACTTGGAAACACCATATATTTT.

The chain combines TRBV19 with TRBJ2-1; 8 bases are a match to TRBD1. Germline V gene sequence: CDR1 LNHDA, CDR2 SQIVND (reference sequence). CDR3 size: 14 residues. V trimming: 8 bases; J trimming: 10 bases; junction bases outside the gene matches: 13. In DNA, the CDR3 is TGTGCCAGTTCCGGGACAGGTAACTCACGGGAGCAGTTCTTC. Its translation is CASSGTGNSREQFF.

For the CDR3, the DNA is TGTGCCAGCAGCTCGGGGTTCCGGAATGAGCAGTTCTTC. Residues: CASSSGFRNEQFF. V gene TRBV28 combines with J gene TRBJ2-1; possibly TRBD2 for D (5 bases). Trimming took 6 bases from V and 7 from J, leaving 13 bases between them. This CDR3 spans 13 amino acids. Germline CDR1 reads MDHEN; CDR2 reads SYDVKM.

J is TRBJ2-5 and V is TRBV11-2, with 7 bases that match TRBD1. Trimming took 5 bases from V and 1 from J; bases not matched to a gene: 4. From germline, CDR1 is SGHAT and CDR2 FQNNGV. The length of the CDR3 is 14 residues. This chain's CDR3 is CASSRAGGQETQYF. CDR3 DNA sequence: TGTGCCAGCAGCCGTGCAGGGGGCCAAGAGACCCAGTACTTC.

Remarks on this clone: Different DNA sequences within this sample yield the same CDR3. Here the CDR3 reads CASSLEGTDTQYF. CDR3 bases: TGTGCCAGCAGTTTAGAAGGCACAGATACGCAGTATTTT. J is TRBJ2-3 and V is TRBV27; D remains ambiguous. The V end lost 2 bases, the J end lost 1 base, and 4 bases lay between the germline ends. This CDR3 is built from 13 residues. Per the germline V gene, CDR1 is MNHEY and CDR2 is SMNVEV (reference sequence).

The chain has TRBV10-1 and TRBJ1-5, with a possible D match to TRBD1 (5 bases). The CDR3 is 16 residues long. Germline V CDR1 and CDR2: WNHNN, SYGVQD (reference sequence). Trimming took 5 bases from V and 2 from J, leaving 16 bases between them. The CDR3 DNA sequence: TGCGCCAGCAGTTCGGCAGGGAGATTGGGCAATCAGCCCCAGCATTTT. Amino acid sequence: CASSSAGRLGNQPQHF.

CDR3 amino acids: CASSYGQGAYEQYF. CDR3 DNA sequence: TGTGCCAGCAGTTACGGGCAGGGGGCCTACGAGCAGTACTTC. The chain is built from TRBV6-5 and TRBJ2-7, with 7 positions matching TRBD1. J gave up 2 bases and V 2 bases, and 3 bases lay outside the gene matches. The CDR3 contains 14 residues. Germline loops: CDR1 MNHEY, CDR2 SVGAGI.

J is TRBJ2-3 and V is TRBV4-3; TRBD2 is a possible D gene (6 bases). The CDR3 loop spans 15 amino acids. Germline V gene lookup returns CDR1 LGHNA and CDR2 YSLEER. V was clipped by 1 base and J by 4 bases, with 12 bases between them. The CDR3: CASSQVGREPDTQYF. In DNA form, the CDR3 reads TGCGCCAGCAGCCAAGTCGGGAGAGAGCCAGATACGCAGTATTTT.

This chain connects TRBV2 to TRBJ2-3; 9 bases agree with TRBD2. V lost 8 bases, J lost 7 bases, and 10 bases stayed unmatched. CDR3 length equals 14 residues. Looked up from germline, CDR1 is SNHLY and CDR2 is FYNNEI. The CDR3 region has the DNA TGTGCCAGCCTAGAGGCGGGAGGGCCTAATACGCAGTATTTT. Translating gives CASLEAGGPNTQYF. The whole variable domain, filled in from reference TRBV2 and TRBJ2-3, reads EPEVTQTPSHQVTQMGQEVILRCVPISNHLYFYWYRQILGQKVEFLVSFYNNEISEKSEIFDDQFSVERPDGSNFTLKIRSTKLEDSAMYFCASLEAGGPNTQYFGPGTRLTVL.

The rearrangement uses TRBV29-1 and TRBJ2-3, with TRBD2 matching 11 bases. J was trimmed by 0 bases and V by 6 bases; bases with no gene match: 11. Germline V gene lookup returns CDR1 SQVTM and CDR2 ANQGSEA. The CDR3 loop spans 17 amino acids. The CDR3 region is CSVAGTSGVTSTDTQYF. For the CDR3, the DNA is TGCAGCGTGGCCGGGACTAGCGGCGTCACTAGCACAGATACGCAGTATTTT.

Here the CDR3 reads CASSEGGTYNEQFF. Written as DNA, the CDR3 is TGTGCCAGCAGCGAAGGAGGGACCTACAATGAGCAGTTCTTC. The chain is built from TRBV6-5 and TRBJ2-1, with D perhaps TRBD2 (6 bases). The CDR3 has 14 residues. Germline loops: CDR1 MNHEY, CDR2 SVGAGI. V lost 6 bases and J 2 bases, leaving 11 bases between the germline ends.

The chain uses TRBV13 and TRBJ2-3, with TRBD2 identical over 7 bases. There are 15 residues in the CDR3. Germline CDR1 PRHDT, CDR2 FYEKMQ (reference sequence). Trimming at V came to 5 bases and at J to 1 base, leaving 6 bases not matched to a gene. CDR3 loop: CASSLGGTRTDTQYF. The CDR3 region has the DNA TGTGCCAGCAGCCTGGGGGGGACCCGCACAGATACGCAGTATTTT.

The chain is built from TRBV5-1 and TRBJ1-1; TRBD1 is a possible D gene (5 bases). The germline gives CDR1 SGHRS, CDR2 YFSETQ. V lost 1 base, J lost 5 bases, and 12 bases lay in between. The CDR3 runs 14 residues. In nucleotides, the CDR3 is TGCGCCAGCAGCTTGTGGGGGGTTGATACTGAAGCTTTCTTT. Translation: CASSLWGVDTEAFF.

The gene calls are TRBV11-3 and TRBJ2-5; 12 bases agree with TRBD2. Judging by the DNA end, TRBJ2-7 fits better; the J call may be wrong. The CDR3 runs 14 residues. Germline-derived CDR1 and CDR2 are SGHNT and YENEEA. The CDR3 DNA reads as TGTGCCAGCAGCCAACTAGCGGGAGGCTACGAGCAGTACTTC. This gives the protein CASSQLAGGYEQYF.